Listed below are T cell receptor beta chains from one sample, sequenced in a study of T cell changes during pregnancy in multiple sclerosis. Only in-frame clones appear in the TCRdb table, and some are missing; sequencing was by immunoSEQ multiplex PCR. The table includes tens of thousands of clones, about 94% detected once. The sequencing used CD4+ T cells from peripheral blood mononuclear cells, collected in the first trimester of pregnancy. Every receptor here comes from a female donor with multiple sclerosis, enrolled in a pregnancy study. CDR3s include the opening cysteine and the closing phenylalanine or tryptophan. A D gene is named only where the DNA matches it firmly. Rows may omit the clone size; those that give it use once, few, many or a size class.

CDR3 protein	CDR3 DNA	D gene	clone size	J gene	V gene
CASSFEGARDTQYF	TGTGCCAGCAGTTTCGAGGGGGCAAGAGATACGCAGTATTTT	TRBD1	NA	TRBJ2-3	TRBV28
CASTTRRDRAYEQYF	TGCGCCAGCACTACCCGACGAGACAGGGCCTACGAGCAGTACTTC	TRBD1	NA	TRBJ2-7	TRBV5-1
CASSPSGVGANVLTF	TGTGCCAGCAGCCCCTCGGGGGTAGGGGCCAACGTCCTGACTTTC	NA	NA	TRBJ2-6	TRBV2
CASSKAQTRNSGEQYF	TGTGCCAGCAGCAAAGCCCAAACTAGAAATTCCGGCGAGCAGTACTTC	NA	NA	TRBJ2-7	TRBV21-1
CASSSQGVGETQYF	TGTGCCAGCAGCTCCCAGGGGGTAGGGGAGACCCAGTACTTC	TRBD1	NA	TRBJ2-5	TRBV7-6
CASSVQGADTQYF	TGTGCCAGCAGCGTACAGGGGGCAGATACGCAGTATTTT	TRBD1	NA	TRBJ2-3	TRBV9
CASSSGLAGSYEQYF	TGTGCCAGCAGCTCGGGACTAGCGGGCTCCTACGAGCAGTACTTC	TRBD2	NA	TRBJ2-7	TRBV5-4
CASSLGSQPQHF	TGTGCCAGCAGCTTGGGGAGTCAGCCCCAGCATTTT	NA	NA	TRBJ1-5	TRBV11-2
CASSYDRKIGGYTF	TGTGCCAGCAGTTACGACAGGAAAATCGGGGGCTACACCTTC	NA	once	TRBJ1-2	TRBV6-5
CASSQDHGYEQYF	TGTGCCAGCAGCCAAGATCACGGCTACGAGCAGTACTTC	NA	NA	TRBJ2-7	TRBV14
CASSLDINEQFF	TGTGCCAGCAGCTTAGACATTAATGAGCAGTTCTTC	NA	NA	TRBJ2-1	TRBV7-9
CASSTGTGYSGNTIYF	TGTGCCAGTAGTACCGGGACAGGGTACTCTGGAAACACCATATATTTT	TRBD1	NA	TRBJ1-3	TRBV19
CSARDRGSQYF	TGCAGTGCCCGGGACAGGGGTAGCCAGTACTTC	TRBD1	NA	TRBJ2-5	TRBV20-1
CASSLYRVRSNQPQHF	TGTGCCAGCAGCTTGTACAGGGTCCGGAGCAATCAGCCCCAGCATTTT	NA	NA	TRBJ1-5	TRBV5-6
CSAHQRGGQYF	TGCAGTGCTCACCAGCGGGGGGGGCAGTATTTT	TRBD2	NA	TRBJ2-3	TRBV20-1
CASSLKSGAYNEQFF	TGTGCCAGCAGCTTGAAATCAGGGGCATACAATGAGCAGTTCTTC	NA	NA	TRBJ2-1	TRBV5-6
CASSLYPGQGNTEAFF	TGTGCCAGCAGTTTATACCCGGGACAGGGAAACACTGAAGCTTTCTTT	TRBD1	NA	TRBJ1-1	TRBV28
CATLGGGGYTF	TGTGCCACCTTAGGCGGGGGCGGCTACACCTTC	NA	NA	TRBJ1-2	TRBV6-5
CASSARQGWQYF	TGTGCCAGTAGTGCTCGACAGGGATGGCAGTACTTC	TRBD1	NA	TRBJ2-7	TRBV19
CASSPRTSGGSTDTQYF	TGTGCCAGCTCACCCCGGACTAGCGGGGGGAGCACAGATACGCAGTATTTT	TRBD2	NA	TRBJ2-3	TRBV18
CASRSFSGNTIYF	TGTGCCAGCAGGTCCTTCTCTGGAAACACCATATATTTT	NA	NA	TRBJ1-3	TRBV25-1
CASSKDRAKDGYTF	TGCGCCAGCAGTAAGGACAGAGCAAAGGATGGCTACACCTTC	NA	NA	TRBJ1-2	TRBV6-5